This T cell receptor beta chain was recovered during a study of blood T cell repertoires in COVID-19. Per the germline V gene, CDR1 is LNHDA and CDR2 is SQIVND (reference sequence). V lost 3 bases and J lost 1, with 7 bases in between. The CDR3 has 14 residues. Original analysis: Estimation of nucleated cell counts relied on the amplification of reference gene primers. Generated by immunoSEQ multiplex PCR, the TCRdb table keeps only in-frame clones and is missing some. For V, J and clone size, that table is used; D and trimming come from the DNA. Of over 75,000 clones in the sample, about four fifths were seen once.

This sequence joins TRBV19 and TRBJ2-4; D is perhaps TRBD1 (6 bases). The sequenced sample was peripheral blood. The clonotype originates from an elderly woman with acute or convalescent COVID-19. CDR3: CASSIGQAKNIQYF. The CDR3 region has the DNA TGTGCCAGTAGTATCGGACAGGCCAAAAACATTCAGTACTTC.